The clone carrying this TCR beta chain was seen a single time. TCRdb keeps only in-frame clones here, not all; method: immunoSEQ multiplex PCR. This table has approximately 18,000 clones, 72% appearing once. Treatment described: randomized to nivolumab then ipilimumab (arm A) or the reverse (arm B). DNA-damaging chemotherapy had not been given to any patient beforehand. Live CD3+CD8+ CD19− CD56− cells were sorted from PBMCs. The data originate from a study of sequential checkpoint blockade in melanoma. Study in general: Randomization was 1:1 between first-line nivolumab→ipilimumab and ipilimumab→nivolumab. Maintenance nivolumab came after either treatment sequence.

The CDR3 covers 19 residues. Germline V gene data show CDR1 as SGHVS and CDR2 as FQNEAQ. V shed 3 bases and J shed 0 bases, with 21 bases lying between them. The gene calls are TRBV7-8 and TRBJ1-5; TRBD1 might be the D (6 bases). The source is a human donor with melanoma. The sequenced sample was CD8+ T cells sorted from blood (inferred from file names), obtained from a patient given nivolumab and ipilimumab in sequence. CDR3 in amino acids: CASSFLGDTAPNSNQPQHF. CDR3 in DNA: TGTGCCAGCAGCTTCCTGGGGGACACCGCACCAAATAGCAATCAGCCCCAGCATTTT.